This T cell receptor beta chain was profiled in a study of beta chain features in type 1 diabetes. The whole isolated RNA underwent reverse transcription, so sequencing captured expressed TCRB transcripts. Using immunoSEQ multiplex PCR, the repertoire was profiled, and TCRdb retains in-frame clones only, with some absent. The table lists 300,000 to 350,000 clones, 20% of them singletons. The V end was cut by 4 bases, the J end by 0 bases, with 20 bases between. Germline V gene data show CDR1 as SGDLS and CDR2 as YYNGEE. This CDR3 contains 18 residues. The sample comprised naive CD4+ T cells from blood. The chain employs TRBV9 and TRBJ2-1; maybe TRBD2 (6 bases). The sequence came from a young woman in good health. The CDR3: CASSQYDRAGSSYNEQFF. CDR3 DNA: TGTGCCAGCAGCCAATACGATCGGGCGGGGAGCTCCTACAATGAGCAGTTCTTC.